What follows are 21 T cell receptor beta chains derived from one specimen sequenced in a study of cytomegalovirus exposure and HLA in healthy donors. The repertoire was sequenced with immunoSEQ multiplex PCR; TCRdb's copy has only in-frame clones and lacks some. The sample has 260,000 or so clones, 90% seen once. The material sequenced was PBMCs. These receptor sequences come from a young woman in good health and CMV-seronegative.

This chain connects TRBV7-2 to TRBJ2-5; no clear D gene. Germline V gene lookup returns CDR1 SGHTA and CDR2 FQGNSA. The V and J ends lost 1 base and 4 bases respectively, with 10 bases between them. The CDR3 has 14 residues. The CDR3 nucleotides are TGTGCCAGCAGCTTAGTGCCGAGCGCAGAGACCCAGTACTTC. It specifies CASSLVPSAETQYF.

The chain carries TRBV27 and TRBJ2-1; D is perhaps TRBD1 (6 bases). Germline lookup yields CDR1 MNHEY and CDR2 SMNVEV (reference sequence). CDR3 size: 16 residues. The V end lost 5 bases, the J end lost 1 base, and 15 bases lay between the germline ends. The CDR3 loop is CASSVQGPGSYNEQFF. CDR3 DNA sequence: TGTGCCAGCAGTGTACAGGGTCCGGGGTCCTACAATGAGCAGTTCTTC.

The V call is TRBV19, the J call TRBJ2-2, with 11 nucleotides matching TRBD2. This CDR3 comprises 16 residues. The germline gives CDR1 LNHDA, CDR2 SQIVND (reference sequence). The V and J ends lost 3 bases and 7 bases, in that order; junction bases with no gene match: 7. CDR3 coding DNA: TGTGCCAGTAGTATCATAGCGGGAGGGCCGGTCGGGGAGCTGTTTTTT. It is translated as CASSIIAGGPVGELFF.

This clone was seen once. This rearrangement joins TRBV19 to TRBJ2-2, with 9 positions matching TRBD2. The J segment lost 8 bases and the V segment lost 7 bases, leaving 11 bases of the junction unmatched. This CDR3 has 15 amino acids. The V gene's germline CDR1 is LNHDA and CDR2 SQIVND (reference sequence). The CDR3 DNA follows: TGTGCCAGTAAGATAGCGGGGGTGGGTCCTGGGGAGCTGTTTTTT. Its translation: CASKIAGVGPGELFF.

The J gene is TRBJ2-7, the V gene TRBV6-5; D is undetermined. The germline V and J ends were trimmed by 5 bases and 0 bases, with 14 bases remaining between them. Germline lookup yields CDR1 MNHEY and CDR2 SVGAGI. The CDR3 is 15 amino acids. CDR3 nucleotide sequence: TGTGCCAGCAGTGTGGCAGCTTTCAGCTCCTACGAGCAGTACTTC. It translates to CASSVAAFSSYEQYF.

The chain employs TRBV6-6 and TRBJ2-7, with a weak D call TRBD2 (5 bases). The CDR3 sequence is 14 residues long. The V end was cut by 2 bases, the J end by 0 bases, with 8 bases between. CDR1 and CDR2 (germline): MNHNY, SVGAGI (reference sequence). The CDR3, as DNA: TGTGCCAGCAGTTACGATGGGAGCTCCTACGAGCAGTACTTC. Translation: CASSYDGSSYEQYF.

A few counts support this clone. The chain links TRBV4-3 to TRBJ2-1; D remains unclear. CDR1 is LGHNA, CDR2 YSLEER, per germline. The CDR3 consists of 14 residues. The V gene lost 5 bases and the J gene lost 5 bases, with 13 bases spanning the gap. CDR3 sequence (DNA): TGCGCCAGCAGCGAGCTTAACGCCGACAATGAGCAGTTCTTC. Translating it yields CASSELNADNEQFF.

The chain recombines TRBV18 with TRBJ1-1, with 7 bases identical to TRBD1. Losses at the gene ends were 3 bases for V and 9 bases for J; bases not matched to a gene: 10. The CDR3 is 14 amino acids. Germline CDR1 is KGHSH and CDR2 is LQKENI. The CDR3 nucleotides read TGTGCCAGCTCACCCGGACAGGAGGTTACCCAAGCTTTCTTT. It codes for CASSPGQEVTQAFF.

This chain joins TRBV30 and TRBJ1-2; D is perhaps TRBD1 (6 bases). V lost 7 bases to trimming and J lost 6 bases, with 15 bases between them. CDR3 length: 12 amino acids. The germline V gene has CDR1 GTSNPN and CDR2 SVGIG (reference sequence). CDR3 DNA: TGTGCCTTGCCCGGGGGCGCGGATGGCTACACCTTC. Its protein is CALPGGADGYTF.

This clone was seen only a few times. The chain has TRBV2 and TRBJ2-1; TRBD2 matches at 7 bases. Trimming removed 8 bases from V and 5 bases from J; junction bases left unmatched: 9. Per the germline V gene, CDR1 is SNHLY and CDR2 is FYNNEI. CDR3 length: 14 residues. In DNA, the CDR3 is TGTGCCAGCTCCGGGACTACGACAAACAATGAGCAGTTCTTC. Amino acid sequence: CASSGTTTNNEQFF. Full variable domain (missing parts from reference TRBV2 and TRBJ2-1): EPEVTQTPSHQVTQMGQEVILRCVPISNHLYFYWYRQILGQKVEFLVSFYNNEISEKSEIFDDQFSVERPDGSNFTLKIRSTKLEDSAMYFCASSGTTTNNEQFFGPGTRLTVL.

The V gene is TRBV5-1, the J gene TRBJ2-2; 8 positions agree with TRBD1. CDR3 size: 15 residues. V was pared by 4 bases and J by 4 bases, with 6 bases of the junction left unmatched. Per the germline V gene, CDR1 is SGHRS and CDR2 is YFSETQ. CDR3 amino acids: CASSEDREITGELFF. The CDR3 nucleotides are TGCGCCAGCAGCGAGGACAGGGAAATCACCGGGGAGCTGTTTTTT.

In this sample, this clone turned up once. This sequence joins TRBV6-5 and TRBJ1-2; D gene uncertain. The CDR3 has 15 residues. The V end was cut by 4 bases, the J end by 1 base, with 13 bases between. Germline loops: CDR1 MNHEY, CDR2 SVGAGI. The CDR3 loop reads CASSSEGPFNYGYTF. CDR3 bases: TGTGCCAGCAGTTCTGAGGGCCCCTTTAACTATGGCTACACCTTC.

In its sample, this clone ranks as large. V and J are TRBV25-1 and TRBJ1-4; 7 bases agree with TRBD1. CDR1 MGHDK and CDR2 SYGVNS come from the germline V gene. Trimming at V came to 7 bases and at J to 8 bases, leaving 7 bases not matched to a gene. The CDR3 runs to 13 residues. This chain's CDR3 is CASMGGGGEKLFF. CDR3 bases: TGTGCCAGCATGGGAGGGGGCGGAGAAAAACTGTTTTTT.

The V and J genes are TRBV7-2 and TRBJ2-7; TRBD2 aligns across 7 bases. The CDR3 is 13 amino acids. Germline loops: CDR1 SGHTA, CDR2 FQGNSA. The V gene end was trimmed by 6 bases and the J gene end by 2 bases; junction bases not matched to a gene: 4. As DNA, the CDR3 is TGTGCCAGCAGTCAGGGACTACCCTACGAGCAGTACTTC. Residues: CASSQGLPYEQYF.

The V gene is TRBV5-1, the J gene TRBJ2-1; D may be TRBD1 or TRBD2 (5 bases each). The V end was cut by 5 bases, the J end by 2 bases, with 14 bases between. Per the germline V gene, CDR1 is SGHRS and CDR2 is YFSETQ. The CDR3 is 15 amino acids. The CDR3 coding sequence is TGCGCCAGCAGACCGGGGCAGTTCCCCTACAATGAGCAGTTCTTC. Its translation is CASRPGQFPYNEQFF.

V gene TRBV28 combines with J gene TRBJ1-2; unclear D gene. The CDR3 length is 13 residues. The V gene lost 2 bases and the J gene lost 8 bases, with 12 bases spanning the gap. CDR1 is MDHEN and CDR2 is SYDVKM in the germline V gene. This CDR3 reads CASSLTGFEGYTF. CDR3 coding DNA: TGTGCCAGCAGTTTAACCGGCTTTGAGGGCTACACCTTC.

The V and J genes are TRBV27 and TRBJ2-1, with 8 bases aligning to TRBD2. V lost 4 bases to trimming and J lost 3 bases; unmatched junction nucleotides: 11. This CDR3 spans 17 amino acids. Germline V gene sequence: CDR1 MNHEY, CDR2 SMNVEV (reference sequence). The chain's CDR3 is CASSSEPLAGHYNEQFF. CDR3 nucleotides: TGTGCCAGCAGTTCAGAGCCCCTAGCGGGCCACTACAATGAGCAGTTCTTC.

The rearrangement links TRBV4-1 to TRBJ2-3, with a tentative D call TRBD2 (6 bases). The V gene lost 0 bases and the J gene lost 3 bases, with 13 bases spanning the gap. The CDR3 contains 16 residues. Germline-derived CDR1 and CDR2 are MGHRA and YSYEKL. The CDR3 DNA follows: TGCGCCAGCAGCCAAGAAGCGGGTTGGGGTACAGATACGCAGTATTTT. Amino acids: CASSQEAGWGTDTQYF.

The rearrangement uses TRBV10-2 and TRBJ2-4; D not certain. V was pared by 0 bases and J by 0 bases, with 6 bases between. The CDR3 has 15 residues. The germline CDR1 and CDR2 sequences are WSHSY and SAAADI. CDR3 residues: CASSESRTAKNIQYF. CDR3 in DNA: TGCGCCAGCAGTGAGTCTCGGACAGCCAAAAACATTCAGTACTTC.

The chain is built from TRBV2 and TRBJ1-1; a weak D match, TRBD1 (5 bases). V was cut by 3 bases and J by 8 bases, with 7 bases left in between. CDR3 size: 11 residues. Germline-derived CDR1 and CDR2 are SNHLY and FYNNEI. The chain's CDR3 is CASSDRQEAFF. The CDR3, as DNA: TGTGCCAGCAGTGACCGACAGGAAGCTTTCTTT.

The V gene is TRBV27, the J gene TRBJ2-7, with D perhaps being TRBD1 or TRBD2 (7 bases each). Germline assignment: CDR1 MNHEY and CDR2 SMNVEV (reference sequence). V lost 5 bases, J lost 6 bases, and 20 bases lay in between. The CDR3 consists of 15 residues. For the CDR3, the DNA is TGTGCCAGCAGTCCTCCAGGGGGAGGGTCGGGCGAGCAGTACTTC. It specifies CASSPPGGGSGEQYF.